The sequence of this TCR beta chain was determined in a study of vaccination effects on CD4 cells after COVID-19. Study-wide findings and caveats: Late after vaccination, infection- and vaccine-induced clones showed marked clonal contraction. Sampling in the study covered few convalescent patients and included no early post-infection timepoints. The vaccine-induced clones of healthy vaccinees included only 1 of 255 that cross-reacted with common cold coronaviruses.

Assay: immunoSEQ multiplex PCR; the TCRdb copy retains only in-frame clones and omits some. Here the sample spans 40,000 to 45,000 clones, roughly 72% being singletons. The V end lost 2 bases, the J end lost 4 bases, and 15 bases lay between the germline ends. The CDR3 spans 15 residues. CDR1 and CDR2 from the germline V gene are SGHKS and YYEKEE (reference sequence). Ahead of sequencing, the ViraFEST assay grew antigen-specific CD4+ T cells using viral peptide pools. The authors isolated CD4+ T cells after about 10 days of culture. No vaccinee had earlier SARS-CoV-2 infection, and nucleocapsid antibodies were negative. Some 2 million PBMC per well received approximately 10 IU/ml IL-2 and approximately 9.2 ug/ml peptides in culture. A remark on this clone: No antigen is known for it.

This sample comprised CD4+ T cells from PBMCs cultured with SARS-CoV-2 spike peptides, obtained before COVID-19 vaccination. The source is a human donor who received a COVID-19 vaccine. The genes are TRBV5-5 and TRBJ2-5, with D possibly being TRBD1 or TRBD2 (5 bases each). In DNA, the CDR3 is TGTGCCAGCAGCTTACTACCGGGACCACGAGAGACCCAGTACTTC. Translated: CASSLLPGPRETQYF.